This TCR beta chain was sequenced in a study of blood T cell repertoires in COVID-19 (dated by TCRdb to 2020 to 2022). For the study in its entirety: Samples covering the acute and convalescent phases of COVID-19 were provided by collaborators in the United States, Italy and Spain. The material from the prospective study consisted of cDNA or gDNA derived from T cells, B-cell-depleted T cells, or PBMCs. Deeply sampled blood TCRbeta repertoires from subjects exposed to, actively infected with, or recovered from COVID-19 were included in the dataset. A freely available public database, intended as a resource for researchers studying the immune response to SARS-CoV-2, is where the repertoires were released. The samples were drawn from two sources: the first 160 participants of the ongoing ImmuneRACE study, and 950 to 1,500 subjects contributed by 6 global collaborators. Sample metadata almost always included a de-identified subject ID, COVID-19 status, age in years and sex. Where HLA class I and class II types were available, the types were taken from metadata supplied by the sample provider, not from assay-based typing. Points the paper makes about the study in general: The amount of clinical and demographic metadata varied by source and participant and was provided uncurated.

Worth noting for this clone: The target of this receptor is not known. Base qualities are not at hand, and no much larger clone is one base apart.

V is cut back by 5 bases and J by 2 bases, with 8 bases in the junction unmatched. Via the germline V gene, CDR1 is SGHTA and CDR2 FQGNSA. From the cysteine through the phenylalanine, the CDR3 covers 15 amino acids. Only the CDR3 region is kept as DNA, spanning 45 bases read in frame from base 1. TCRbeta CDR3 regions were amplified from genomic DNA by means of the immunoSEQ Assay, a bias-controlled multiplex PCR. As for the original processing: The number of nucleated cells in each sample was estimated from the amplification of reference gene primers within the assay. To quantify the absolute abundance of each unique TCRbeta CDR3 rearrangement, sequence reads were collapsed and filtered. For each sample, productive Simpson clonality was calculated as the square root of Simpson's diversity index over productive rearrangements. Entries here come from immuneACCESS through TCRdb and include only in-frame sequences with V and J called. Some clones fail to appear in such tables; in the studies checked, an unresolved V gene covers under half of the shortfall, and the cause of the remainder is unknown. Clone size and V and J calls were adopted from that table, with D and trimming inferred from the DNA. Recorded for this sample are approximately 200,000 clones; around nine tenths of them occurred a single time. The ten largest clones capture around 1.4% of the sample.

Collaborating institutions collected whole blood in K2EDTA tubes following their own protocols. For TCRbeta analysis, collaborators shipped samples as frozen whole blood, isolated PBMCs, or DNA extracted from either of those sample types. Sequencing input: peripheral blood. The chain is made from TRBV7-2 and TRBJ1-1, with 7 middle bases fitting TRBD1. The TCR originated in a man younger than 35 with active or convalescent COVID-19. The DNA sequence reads TGTGCCAGCAGCCCAACAGGGGTGCTTAACACTGAAGCTTTCTTT. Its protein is CASSPTGVLNTEAFF.